This T cell receptor beta chain was sequenced during a study of cytomegalovirus exposure and HLA in healthy donors (dated by TCRdb to the late 2010s). Turning to the overall study: A later analysis indicated that the roughly 130 validation repertoires were generated on the platform also employed for the 650 to 850 repertoires of the first cohort. The study was designed to test whether signatures of past pathogen exposure could be identified by cataloging public T cell receptors. Besides the first cohort of roughly 700 subjects, a separate validation cohort made up of 120 different subjects was used. To predict cytomegalovirus infection status, the study combined high-throughput TCR immunosequencing, statistical association of individual TCRs with disease status, and machine learning. Study-level results and caveats: Of the cluster scores, around 95% were above 0 in a later analysis, which found that TCRs clustered in the first cohort also tended to co-occur in the 95 to 150 validation repertoires. In both the original and validation cohorts, the classifier was reported to diagnose cytomegalovirus status with high specificity and sensitivity. While some public TCRs were present in many individuals, most TCR sequences turned up only very rarely across donors. In the study, around 150 TCR beta chains were listed as associated with cytomegalovirus. According to the authors, the approach could potentially be generalized to other disease states and immunological phenotypes. In vitro tests confirmed that a few of the cytomegalovirus-associated TCR beta chains recognize cytomegalovirus antigens. The validation cohort had no HLA typing available for a later analysis, so co-occurrence within that cohort was assessed over all 130 or so repertoires.

The donors were included in the validation cohort of around 120 subjects, a group kept apart from the roughly 670-subject first cohort. To note about this clone: This receptor's antigen is unknown. Base qualities are not recorded, but no much larger clone differs from it by a single base.

The library was produced with the immunoSEQ multiplex PCR assay. The study's own analysis went as follows. A statistical classification framework was built to diagnose cytomegalovirus status from the catalog of TCR beta chain sequences. TCRdb provides this immuneACCESS table in a form limited to in-frame rearrangements. Some clones are lacking; in checked studies, under half of them reflect an unresolved V gene, and why the rest are absent is not known. The V and J calls and clone size were taken over from that table, and D and trimming were inferred from the DNA. In all, the sample holds tens of thousands of clones, and approximately 94% of those were seen once. The biggest ten clones account for over 1.2% of the sample. Reading from cysteine to phenylalanine, the CDR3 counts 16 amino acids. CDR3 DNA is the only sequence kept; it has 48 bases, read in frame from the first base. The trim is 1 base for V and 0 bases for J, with a gap of 13 bases between the germline ends. The germline V gene (reference sequence) gives CDR1 as MNHNY and CDR2 as SVGAGI.

The sequence joins TRBV6-6 to TRBJ2-7; the D segment could be TRBD2, given 6 matching bases. The sequenced sample consisted of PBMCs. The sequence was obtained from a man between 18 and 29 years old in good health and CMV-seropositive. CDR3 sequence: CASSYLSGERSYEQYF. The nucleotide sequence reads TGTGCCAGCAGTTACTTATCGGGGGAACGCTCCTACGAGCAGTACTTC.